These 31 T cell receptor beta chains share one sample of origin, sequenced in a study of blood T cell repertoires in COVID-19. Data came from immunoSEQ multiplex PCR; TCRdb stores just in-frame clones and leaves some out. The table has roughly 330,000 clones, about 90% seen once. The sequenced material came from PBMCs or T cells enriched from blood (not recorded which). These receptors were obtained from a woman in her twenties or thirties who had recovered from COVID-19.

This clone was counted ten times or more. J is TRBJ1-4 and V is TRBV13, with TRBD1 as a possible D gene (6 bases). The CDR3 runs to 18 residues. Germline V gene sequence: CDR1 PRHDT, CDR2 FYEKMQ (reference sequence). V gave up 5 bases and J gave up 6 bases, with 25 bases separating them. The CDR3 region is CASSQGTDRGAGYEKLFF. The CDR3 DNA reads TGTGCCAGCAGCCAGGGGACCGATCGAGGAGCAGGATATGAAAAACTGTTTTTT.

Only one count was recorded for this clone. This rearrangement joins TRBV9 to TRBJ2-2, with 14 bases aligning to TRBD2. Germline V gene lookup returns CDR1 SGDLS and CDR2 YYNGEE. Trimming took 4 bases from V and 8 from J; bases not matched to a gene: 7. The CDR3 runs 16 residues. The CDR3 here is CASSPTSGGAFGELFF. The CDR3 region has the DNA TGTGCCAGCAGCCCGACTAGCGGGGGGGCTTTTGGGGAGCTGTTTTTT.

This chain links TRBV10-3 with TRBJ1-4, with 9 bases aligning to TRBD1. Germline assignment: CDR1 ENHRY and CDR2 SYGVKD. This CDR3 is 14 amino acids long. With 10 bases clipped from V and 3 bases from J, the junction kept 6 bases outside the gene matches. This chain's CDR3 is CATGGQGPNEKLFF. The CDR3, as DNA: TGTGCCACCGGCGGACAGGGGCCTAATGAAAAACTGTTTTTT.

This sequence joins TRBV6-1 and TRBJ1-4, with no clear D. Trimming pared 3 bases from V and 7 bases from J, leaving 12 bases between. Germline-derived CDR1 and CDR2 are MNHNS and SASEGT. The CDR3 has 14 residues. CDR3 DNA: TGTGCCAGCAGTGAGCCGGGGAAGGGTGAAAAACTGTTTTTT. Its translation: CASSEPGKGEKLFF.

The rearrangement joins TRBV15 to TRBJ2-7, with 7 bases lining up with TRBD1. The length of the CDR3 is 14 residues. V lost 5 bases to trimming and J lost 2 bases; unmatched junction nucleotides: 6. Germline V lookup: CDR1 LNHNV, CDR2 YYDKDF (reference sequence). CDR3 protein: CATSQRDRAYEQYF. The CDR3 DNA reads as TGTGCCACCAGCCAACGGGACAGAGCCTACGAGCAGTACTTC.

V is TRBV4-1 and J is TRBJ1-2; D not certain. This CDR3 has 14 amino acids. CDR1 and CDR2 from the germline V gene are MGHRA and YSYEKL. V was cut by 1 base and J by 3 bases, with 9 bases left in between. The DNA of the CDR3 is TGCGCCAGCAGCCAAGGGGGAGTGGACTATGGCTACACCTTC. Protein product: CASSQGGVDYGYTF.

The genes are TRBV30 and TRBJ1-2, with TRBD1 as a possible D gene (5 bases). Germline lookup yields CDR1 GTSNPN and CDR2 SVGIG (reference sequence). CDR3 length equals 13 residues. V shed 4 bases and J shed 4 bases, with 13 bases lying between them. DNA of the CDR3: TGTGCCTGGACCACGGGGACTCCCTATGGCTACACCTTC. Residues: CAWTTGTPYGYTF.

CDR3 nucleotide sequence: TGTGCCAGCAGCCTCAAGGGACAGGGGGCAGGTGGCTACACCTTC. Translating gives CASSLKGQGAGGYTF. The chain combines TRBV3-1 (or the pseudogene TRBV3-2) with TRBJ1-2; 12 bases are shared with TRBD1. The CDR3 consists of 15 residues. Unmatched junction bases numbered 7, after V lost 4 bases and J lost 7 bases. Germline CDR1 and CDR2: LGHDT and YNNKEL (reference sequence).

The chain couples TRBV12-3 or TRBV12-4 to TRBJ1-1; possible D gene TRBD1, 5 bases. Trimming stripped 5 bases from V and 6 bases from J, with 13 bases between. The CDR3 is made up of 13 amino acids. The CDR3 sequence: CASSPTGLAEAFF. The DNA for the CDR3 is TGTGCCAGCAGTCCCACAGGCCTTGCTGAAGCTTTCTTT.

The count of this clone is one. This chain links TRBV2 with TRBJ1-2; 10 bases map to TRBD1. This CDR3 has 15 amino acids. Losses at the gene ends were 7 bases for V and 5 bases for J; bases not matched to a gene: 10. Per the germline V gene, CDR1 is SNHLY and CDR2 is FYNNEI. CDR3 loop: CASTEEGQGSYGYTF. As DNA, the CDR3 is TGTGCCAGCACCGAGGAGGGACAGGGGTCTTATGGCTACACCTTC.

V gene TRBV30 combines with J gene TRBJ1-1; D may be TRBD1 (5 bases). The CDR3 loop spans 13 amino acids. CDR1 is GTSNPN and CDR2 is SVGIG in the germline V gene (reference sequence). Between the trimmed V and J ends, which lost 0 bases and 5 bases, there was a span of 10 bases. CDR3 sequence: CAWSVGARTEAFF. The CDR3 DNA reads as TGTGCCTGGAGTGTAGGGGCTAGGACTGAAGCTTTCTTT.

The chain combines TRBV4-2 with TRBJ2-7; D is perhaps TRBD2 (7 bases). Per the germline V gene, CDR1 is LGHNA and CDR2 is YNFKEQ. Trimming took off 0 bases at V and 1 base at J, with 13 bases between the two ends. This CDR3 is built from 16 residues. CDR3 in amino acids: CASSQEPGGQSYEQYF. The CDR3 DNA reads TGTGCCAGCAGCCAAGAACCGGGGGGCCAGTCCTACGAGCAGTACTTC.

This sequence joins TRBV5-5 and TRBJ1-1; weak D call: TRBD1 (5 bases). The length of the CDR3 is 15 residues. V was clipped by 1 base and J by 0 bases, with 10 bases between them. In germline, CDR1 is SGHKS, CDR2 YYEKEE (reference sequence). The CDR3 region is CASSLSGVMNTEAFF. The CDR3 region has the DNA TGTGCCAGCAGCTTGTCGGGGGTCATGAACACTGAAGCTTTCTTT.

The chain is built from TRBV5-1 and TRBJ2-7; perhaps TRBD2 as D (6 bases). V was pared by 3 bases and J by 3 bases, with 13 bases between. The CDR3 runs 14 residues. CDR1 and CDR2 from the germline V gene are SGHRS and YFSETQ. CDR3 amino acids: CASSSTSGGYEQYF. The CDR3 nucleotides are TGCGCCAGCAGCTCGACTTCCGGGGGCTACGAGCAGTACTTC.

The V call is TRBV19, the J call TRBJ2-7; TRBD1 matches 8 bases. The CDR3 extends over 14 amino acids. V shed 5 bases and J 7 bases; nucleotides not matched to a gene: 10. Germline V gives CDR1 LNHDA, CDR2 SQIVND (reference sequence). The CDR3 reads CASSFRDRMGEQYF. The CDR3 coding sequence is TGTGCCAGTAGTTTCCGGGACAGGATGGGGGAGCAGTACTTC.

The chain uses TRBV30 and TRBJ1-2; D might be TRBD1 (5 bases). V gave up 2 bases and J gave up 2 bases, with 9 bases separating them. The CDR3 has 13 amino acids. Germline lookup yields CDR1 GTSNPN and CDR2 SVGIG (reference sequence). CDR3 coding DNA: TGTGCCTGGAGTACAGGTACCAACTATGGCTACACCTTC. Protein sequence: CAWSTGTNYGYTF.

CDR3 nucleotides: TGTGCCAGCAGCGCGCGCTCTGGAAACACCATATATTTT. As protein: CASSARSGNTIYF. This sequence joins TRBV5-4 and TRBJ1-3; the D is unclear. The V end lost 4 bases, the J end lost 0 bases, and 5 bases lay between the germline ends. The length of the CDR3 is 13 residues. Germline V gene sequence: CDR1 SGHNT, CDR2 YYREEE (reference sequence).

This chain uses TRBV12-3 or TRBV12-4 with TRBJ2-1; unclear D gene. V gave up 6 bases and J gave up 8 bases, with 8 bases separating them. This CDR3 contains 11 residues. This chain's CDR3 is CASSLLDEQFF. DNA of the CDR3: TGTGCCAGCAGCCTACTGGATGAGCAGTTCTTC.

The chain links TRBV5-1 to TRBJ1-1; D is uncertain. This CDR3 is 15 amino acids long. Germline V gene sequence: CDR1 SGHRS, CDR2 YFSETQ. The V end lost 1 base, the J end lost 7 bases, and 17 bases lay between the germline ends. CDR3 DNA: TGCGCCAGCAGCTTGCAACCAGGTTGGGAGGGTGAAGCTTTCTTT. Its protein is CASSLQPGWEGEAFF.

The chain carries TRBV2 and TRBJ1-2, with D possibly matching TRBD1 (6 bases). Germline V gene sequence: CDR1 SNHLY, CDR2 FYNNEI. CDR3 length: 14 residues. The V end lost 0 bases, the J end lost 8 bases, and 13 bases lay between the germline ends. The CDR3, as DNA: TGTGCCAGCAGTGAAGCTTTGCCAGGGGAAGGCTACACCTTC. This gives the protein CASSEALPGEGYTF.

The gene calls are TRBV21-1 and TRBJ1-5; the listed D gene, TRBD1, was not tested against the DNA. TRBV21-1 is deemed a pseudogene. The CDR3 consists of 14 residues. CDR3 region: CASRQGARDQPQHF. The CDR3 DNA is TGTGCCAGCAGACAGGGGGCGAGGGATCAGCCCCAGCATTTT.

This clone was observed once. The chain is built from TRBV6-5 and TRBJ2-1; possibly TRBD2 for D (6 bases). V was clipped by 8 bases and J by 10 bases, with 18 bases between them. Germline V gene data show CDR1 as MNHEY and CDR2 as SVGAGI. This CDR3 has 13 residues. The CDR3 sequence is CASSLGLTGEQFF. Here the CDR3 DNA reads TGTGCCAGCTCCTTGGGACTTACGGGGGAGCAGTTCTTC.

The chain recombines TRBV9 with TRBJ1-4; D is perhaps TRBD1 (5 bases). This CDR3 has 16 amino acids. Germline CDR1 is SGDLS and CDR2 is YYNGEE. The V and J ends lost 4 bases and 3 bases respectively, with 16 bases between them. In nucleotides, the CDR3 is TGTGCCAGCAGCAAAGCTCAGGGTTCCCCTAATGAAAAACTGTTTTTT. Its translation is CASSKAQGSPNEKLFF.

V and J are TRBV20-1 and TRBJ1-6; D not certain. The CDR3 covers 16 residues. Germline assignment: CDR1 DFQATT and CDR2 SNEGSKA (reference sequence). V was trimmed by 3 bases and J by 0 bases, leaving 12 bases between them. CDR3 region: CSASENLSSYNSPLHF. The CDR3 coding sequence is TGCAGTGCTAGTGAAAACCTCAGCTCCTATAATTCACCCCTCCACTTT.

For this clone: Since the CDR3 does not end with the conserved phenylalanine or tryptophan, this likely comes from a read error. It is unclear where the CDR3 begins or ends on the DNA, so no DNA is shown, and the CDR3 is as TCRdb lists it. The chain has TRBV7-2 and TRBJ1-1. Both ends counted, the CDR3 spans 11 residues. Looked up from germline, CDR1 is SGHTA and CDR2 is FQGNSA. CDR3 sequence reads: CASSLASLVSL.

DNA for the CDR3: TGTGCCAGCAGCTCACCGACTAGCGGTCTATACAATGAGCAGTTCTTC. Protein sequence: CASSSPTSGLYNEQFF. This rearrangement joins TRBV13 to TRBJ2-1; 9 positions match TRBD2. J gave up 4 bases and V 4 bases, and 8 bases lay outside the gene matches. The germline CDR1 and CDR2 sequences are PRHDT and FYEKMQ (reference sequence). This CDR3 contains 16 residues.

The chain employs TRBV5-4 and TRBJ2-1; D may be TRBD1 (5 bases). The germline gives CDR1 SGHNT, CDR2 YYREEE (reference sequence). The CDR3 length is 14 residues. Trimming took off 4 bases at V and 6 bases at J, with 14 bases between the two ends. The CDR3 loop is CASSDIRQSNEQFF. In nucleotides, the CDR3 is TGTGCCAGCAGCGACATAAGACAGAGCAATGAGCAGTTCTTC.

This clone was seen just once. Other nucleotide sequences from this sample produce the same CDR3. The DNA of the CDR3 is TGCAGCGTTGAGGACCGACAGGACTATGGCTACACCTTC. This gives the protein CSVEDRQDYGYTF. V gene TRBV29-1 combines with J gene TRBJ1-2; tentative D call: TRBD1 (6 bases). The length of the CDR3 is 13 residues. V lost 3 bases and J 3 bases, leaving 11 bases between the germline ends. CDR1 and CDR2 from the germline V gene are SQVTM and ANQGSEA.

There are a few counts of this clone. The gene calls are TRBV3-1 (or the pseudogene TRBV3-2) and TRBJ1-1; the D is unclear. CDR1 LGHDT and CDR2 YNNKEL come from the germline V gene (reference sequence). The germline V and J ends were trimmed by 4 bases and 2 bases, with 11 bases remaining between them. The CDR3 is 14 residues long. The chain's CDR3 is CASSPTFANTEAFF. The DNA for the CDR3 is TGTGCCAGCAGCCCCACTTTTGCCAACACTGAAGCTTTCTTT.

The CDR3 reads CASSAGGGGGTEAFF. CDR3 DNA: TGTGCCAGCAGCGCCGGTGGGGGGGGTGGCACTGAAGCTTTCTTT. V and J are TRBV5-4 and TRBJ1-1, with D maybe TRBD1 (5 bases). Trimming removed 4 bases at V and 4 bases at J, with 17 bases between. Germline CDR1 SGHNT, CDR2 YYREEE (reference sequence). CDR3 size: 15 residues.

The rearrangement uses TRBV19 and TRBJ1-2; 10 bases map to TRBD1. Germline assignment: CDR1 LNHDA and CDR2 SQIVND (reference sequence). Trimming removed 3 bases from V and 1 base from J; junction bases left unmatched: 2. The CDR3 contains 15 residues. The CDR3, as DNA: TGTGCCAGTAGTATGGGACAGGGGATTAACTATGGCTACACCTTC. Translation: CASSMGQGINYGYTF.